These 8 T cell receptor beta chains originate from one sample sequenced in a study of somatic mutations in cytotoxic T cells in rheumatoid arthritis. Libraries were prepared by immunoSEQ multiplex PCR; TCRdb keeps only in-frame clonotypes and omits some of them. The data show about 17,000 clones, with around four fifths seen just once and around 20% held by the top ten. Sample: CD8+ T cells sorted from blood. The receptors derive from an adult with rheumatoid arthritis.

This chain connects TRBV7-9 to TRBJ2-6; no definite D call. V was cut by 7 bases and J by 0 bases, with 7 bases left in between. The CDR3 contains 14 residues. Germline V gene data show CDR1 as SEHNR and CDR2 as FQNEAQ (reference sequence). CDR3 in DNA: TGTGCCAGCATGGCAGACTCTGGGGCCAACGTCCTGACTTTC. This encodes CASMADSGANVLTF.

The rearrangement joins TRBV4-1 to TRBJ1-2; D gene uncertain. Trimming removed 3 bases at V and 2 bases at J, with 4 bases between. The CDR3 loop spans 12 amino acids. The germline V gene has CDR1 MGHRA and CDR2 YSYEKL. The chain's CDR3 is CASSHSNYGYTF. The DNA of the CDR3 is TGCGCCAGCAGCCACTCGAACTATGGCTACACCTTC.

This clone was counted a single time. The gene calls are TRBV7-8 and TRBJ1-5; the D is unclear. V was clipped by 1 base and J by 7 bases, with 14 bases between them. The germline V gene encodes CDR1 SGHVS and CDR2 FQNEAQ. The CDR3 extends over 15 amino acids. The CDR3 region has the DNA TGTGCCAGCAGCTTAGAAGCGTCACCAAGCCAGCCCCAGCATTTT. This codes for CASSLEASPSQPQHF.

J is TRBJ1-1 and V is TRBV7-6; D remains unclear. The CDR3 is made up of 12 amino acids. CDR1 SGHVS and CDR2 FNYEAQ come from the germline V gene. Trimming pared 10 bases from V and 4 bases from J, leaving 13 bases between. The CDR3 protein is CATRSLGTEAFF. CDR3 sequence (DNA): TGTGCCACCAGGTCTTTGGGCACTGAAGCTTTCTTT.

The chain is built from TRBV4-1 and TRBJ2-7; 7 nucleotides align to TRBD1. The V gene's germline CDR1 is MGHRA and CDR2 YSYEKL. V shed 4 bases, J shed 2 bases, and the junction held 5 bases outside the gene matches. There are 14 residues in the CDR3. CDR3 DNA sequence: TGCGCCAGCAGCCCGACAGGGTACGCCTACGAGCAGTACTTC. Amino acids: CASSPTGYAYEQYF.

The chain joins TRBV5-1 to TRBJ2-1; 10 bases are shared with TRBD2. Germline CDR1 SGHRS, CDR2 YFSETQ. Losses at the gene ends were 4 bases for V and 4 bases for J; bases not matched to a gene: 11. This CDR3 is 17 amino acids long. The CDR3 nucleotides are TGCGCCAGCAGCGGAGTAGCGGGAGGATTGGGTTACAATGAGCAGTTCTTC. Protein product: CASSGVAGGLGYNEQFF.

The V gene is TRBV6-1, the J gene TRBJ2-1; 7 bases agree with TRBD2. The CDR3 loop spans 14 amino acids. Germline CDR1 is MNHNS and CDR2 is SASEGT. J lost 3 bases, V lost 9 bases, and 8 bases had no gene match. The CDR3 reads CARPLRGSYNEQFF. CDR3 nucleotides: TGTGCCAGACCCCTTCGCGGGAGCTACAATGAGCAGTTCTTC.

The rearrangement joins TRBV5-4 to TRBJ2-7, with 7 positions matching TRBD2. CDR1 and CDR2 from the germline V gene are SGHNT and YYREEE (reference sequence). Trimming removed 4 bases from V and 5 bases from J; junction bases left unmatched: 6. The CDR3 is 13 amino acids. CDR3 coding DNA: TGTGCCAGCAGCGGGGGGGGGTTCAACGAGCAGTACTTC. Its translation: CASSGGGFNEQYF.